This T cell receptor (beta chain) was recovered during a study of T cell responses to AZD1222 COVID-19 vaccine. The method was immunoSEQ multiplex PCR; TCRdb's version includes in-frame clones alone and lacks a portion of them. The top ten hold around 5.1% of the sample, which has roughly 70,000 clones, more than 70% seen once. Study observations and caveats: Spike-specific TCR repertoires showed rising breadth and depth after two AZD1222 doses. Donors in the cohort were predominantly white British and more often female, and clonal diversity was possibly underestimated. The CD4 TCRs associated with vaccination extended across spike and predominated at 160-218 and 743-854.

CDR1 is SGHNT, CDR2 YYREEE, per germline (reference sequence). Trimming left V 0 bases short and J 7 bases short, with 14 bases between. The length of the CDR3 is 14 residues. As for this clone: Its antigen is not identified.

The V call is TRBV5-4, the J call TRBJ2-7, with TRBD1 as a possible D gene (5 bases). The sample consisted of peripheral blood, taken 28 days after the second dose of the MenACWY control vaccine. The TCR originated in an adult who received the MenACWY meningococcal vaccine as a control. CDR3 sequence reads: CASSLGLGREEQYF. In nucleotides, the CDR3 is TGTGCCAGCAGCTTGGGGCTGGGGCGAGAAGAGCAGTACTTC.